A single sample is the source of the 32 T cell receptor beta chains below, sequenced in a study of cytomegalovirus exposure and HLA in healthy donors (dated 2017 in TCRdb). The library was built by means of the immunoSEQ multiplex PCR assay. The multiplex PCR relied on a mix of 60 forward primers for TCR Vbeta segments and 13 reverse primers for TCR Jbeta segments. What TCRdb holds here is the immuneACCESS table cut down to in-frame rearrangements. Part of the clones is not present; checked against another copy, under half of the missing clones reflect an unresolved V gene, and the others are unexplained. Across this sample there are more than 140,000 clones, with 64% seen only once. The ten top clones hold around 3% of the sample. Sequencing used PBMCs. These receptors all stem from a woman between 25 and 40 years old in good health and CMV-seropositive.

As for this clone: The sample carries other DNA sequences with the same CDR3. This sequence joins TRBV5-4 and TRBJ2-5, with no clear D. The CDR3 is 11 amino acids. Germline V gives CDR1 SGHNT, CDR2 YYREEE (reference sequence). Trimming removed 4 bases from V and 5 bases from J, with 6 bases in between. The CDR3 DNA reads TGTGCCAGCAGCCTTCGGGAGACCCAGTACTTC. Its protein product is CASSLRETQYF.

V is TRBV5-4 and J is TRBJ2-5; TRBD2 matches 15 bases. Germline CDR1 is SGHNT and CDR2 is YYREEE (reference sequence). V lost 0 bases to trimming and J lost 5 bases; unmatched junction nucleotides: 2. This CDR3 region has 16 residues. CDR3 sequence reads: CASSLGGLAGGETQYF. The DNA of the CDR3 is TGTGCCAGCAGCTTGGGAGGACTAGCGGGGGGGGAGACCCAGTACTTC.

CDR3 region: CASSSGAGGVYEQYF. The CDR3 coding sequence is TGTGCCAGCAGCTCGGGAGCGGGAGGGGTTTACGAGCAGTACTTC. This chain uses TRBV7-2 with TRBJ2-7; 10 bases are shared with TRBD2. V gave up 4 bases and J gave up 4 bases; unmatched junction bases: 7. Germline lookup yields CDR1 SGHTA and CDR2 FQGNSA. The CDR3 is 15 amino acids.

CDR3 sequence: CSAQTSETQYF. CDR3 DNA sequence: TGCAGTGCTCAGACTAGCGAGACCCAGTACTTC. The chain combines TRBV20-1 with TRBJ2-5; TRBD2 matches 7 bases. CDR1 is DFQATT and CDR2 is SNEGSKA in the germline V gene (reference sequence). The CDR3 covers 11 residues. The V segment lost 5 bases and the J segment 5 bases; nucleotides outside the gene matches: 2.

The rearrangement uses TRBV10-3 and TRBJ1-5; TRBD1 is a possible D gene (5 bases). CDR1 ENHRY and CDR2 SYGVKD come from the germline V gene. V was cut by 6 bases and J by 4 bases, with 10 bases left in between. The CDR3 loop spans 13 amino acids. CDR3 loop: CAIRNQGNQPQHF. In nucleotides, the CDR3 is TGTGCCATCAGAAACCAGGGAAATCAGCCCCAGCATTTT.

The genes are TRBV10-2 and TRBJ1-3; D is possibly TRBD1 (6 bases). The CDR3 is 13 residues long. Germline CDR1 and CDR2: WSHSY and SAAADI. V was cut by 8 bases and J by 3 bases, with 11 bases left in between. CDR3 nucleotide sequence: TGCGCCAGCTGCAGGGGATTTGGAAACACCATATATTTT. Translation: CASCRGFGNTIYF.

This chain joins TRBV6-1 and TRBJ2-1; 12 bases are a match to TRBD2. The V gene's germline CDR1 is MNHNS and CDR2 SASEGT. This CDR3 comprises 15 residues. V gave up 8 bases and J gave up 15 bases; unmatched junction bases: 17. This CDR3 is CASDTSGGWWARTFF. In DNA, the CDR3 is TGTGCCAGCGATACTAGCGGGGGGTGGTGGGCACGTACGTTCTTC.

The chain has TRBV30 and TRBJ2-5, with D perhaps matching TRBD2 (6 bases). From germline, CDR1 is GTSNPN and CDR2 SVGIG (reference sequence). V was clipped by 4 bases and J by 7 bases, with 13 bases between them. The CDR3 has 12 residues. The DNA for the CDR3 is TGTGCCTGGATGACGGGGGTGGGGACCCAGTACTTC. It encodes CAWMTGVGTQYF.

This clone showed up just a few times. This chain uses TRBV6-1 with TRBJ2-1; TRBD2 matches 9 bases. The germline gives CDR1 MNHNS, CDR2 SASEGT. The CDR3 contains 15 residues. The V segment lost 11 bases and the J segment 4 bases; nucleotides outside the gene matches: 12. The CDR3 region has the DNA TGTGCCGTCCGGATGGGACTAGCAGATTACAATGAGCAGTTCTTC. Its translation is CAVRMGLADYNEQFF.

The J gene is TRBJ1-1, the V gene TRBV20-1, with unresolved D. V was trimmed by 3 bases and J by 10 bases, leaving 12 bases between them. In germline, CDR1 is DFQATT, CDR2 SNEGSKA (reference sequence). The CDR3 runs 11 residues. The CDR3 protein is CSASQLLVAFF. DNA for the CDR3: TGCAGTGCTAGTCAGTTGTTGGTAGCTTTCTTT.

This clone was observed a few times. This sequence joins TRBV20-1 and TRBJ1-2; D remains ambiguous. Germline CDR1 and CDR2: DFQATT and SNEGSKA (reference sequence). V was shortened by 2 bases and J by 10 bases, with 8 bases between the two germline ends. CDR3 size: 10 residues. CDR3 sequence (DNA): TGCAGTGCTAGATCGCAGGCCTACACCTTC. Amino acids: CSARSQAYTF.

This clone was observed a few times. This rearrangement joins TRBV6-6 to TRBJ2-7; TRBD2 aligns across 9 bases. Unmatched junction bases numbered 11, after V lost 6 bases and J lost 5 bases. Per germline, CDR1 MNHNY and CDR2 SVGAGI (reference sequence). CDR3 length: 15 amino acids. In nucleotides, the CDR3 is TGTGCCAGCAGATCCGGGACTAGCAGGGGACACGAGCAGTACTTC. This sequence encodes CASRSGTSRGHEQYF.

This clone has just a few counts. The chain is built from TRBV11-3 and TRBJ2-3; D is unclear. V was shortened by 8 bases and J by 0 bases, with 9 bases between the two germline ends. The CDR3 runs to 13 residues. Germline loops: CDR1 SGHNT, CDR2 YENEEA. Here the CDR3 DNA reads TGTGCCAGCGAGCCCGCGAGCACAGATACGCAGTATTTT. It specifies CASEPASTDTQYF.

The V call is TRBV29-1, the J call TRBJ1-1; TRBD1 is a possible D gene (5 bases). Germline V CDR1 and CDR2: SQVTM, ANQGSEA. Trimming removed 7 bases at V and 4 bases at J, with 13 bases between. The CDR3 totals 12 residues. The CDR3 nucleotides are TGCAGCGCCCGAGTCGGGGGCACTGAAGCTTTCTTT. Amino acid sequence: CSARVGGTEAFF. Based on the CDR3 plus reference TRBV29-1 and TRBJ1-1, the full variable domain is SAVISQKPSRDICQRGTSLTIQCQVDSQVTMMFWYRQQPGQSLTLIATANQGSEATYESGFVIDKFPISRPNLTFSTLTVSNMSPEDSSIYLCSARVGGTEAFFGQGTRLTVV.

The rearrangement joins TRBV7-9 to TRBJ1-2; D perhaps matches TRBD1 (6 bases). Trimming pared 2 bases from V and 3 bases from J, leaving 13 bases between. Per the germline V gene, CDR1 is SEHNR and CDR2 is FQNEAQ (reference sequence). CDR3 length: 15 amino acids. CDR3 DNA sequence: TGTGCCAGCAGCTTACACAGGGCTCTCCACTATGGCTACACCTTC. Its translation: CASSLHRALHYGYTF.

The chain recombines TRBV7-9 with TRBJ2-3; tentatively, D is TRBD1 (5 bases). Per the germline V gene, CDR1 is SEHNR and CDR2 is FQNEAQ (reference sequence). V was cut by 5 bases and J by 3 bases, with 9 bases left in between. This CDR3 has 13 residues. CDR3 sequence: CASSPRQTDTQYF. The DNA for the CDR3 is TGTGCCAGCAGCCCCAGACAGACAGATACGCAGTATTTT.

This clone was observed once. This CDR3 is CASSQHPRGEYNEQFF. As DNA, the CDR3 is TGCGCCAGCAGCCAGCATCCGCGGGGAGAATACAATGAGCAGTTCTTC. The chain recombines TRBV4-1 with TRBJ2-1, with D possibly matching TRBD2 (6 bases). Germline V lookup: CDR1 MGHRA, CDR2 YSYEKL. V shed 3 bases and J shed 4 bases, with 16 bases lying between them. The CDR3 contains 16 residues.

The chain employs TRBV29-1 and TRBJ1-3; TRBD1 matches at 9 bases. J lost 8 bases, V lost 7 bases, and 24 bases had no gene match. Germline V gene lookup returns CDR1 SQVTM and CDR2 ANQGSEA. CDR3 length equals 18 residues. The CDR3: CSGGRDRENLLWGDTIYF. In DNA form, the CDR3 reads TGCAGCGGGGGGCGGGACAGGGAAAATTTATTGTGGGGGGACACCATATATTTT. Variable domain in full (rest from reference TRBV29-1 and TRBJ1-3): SAVISQKPSRDICQRGTSLTIQCQVDSQVTMMFWYRQQPGQSLTLIATANQGSEATYESGFVIDKFPISRPNLTFSTLTVSNMSPEDSSIYLCSGGRDRENLLWGDTIYFGEGSWLTVV.

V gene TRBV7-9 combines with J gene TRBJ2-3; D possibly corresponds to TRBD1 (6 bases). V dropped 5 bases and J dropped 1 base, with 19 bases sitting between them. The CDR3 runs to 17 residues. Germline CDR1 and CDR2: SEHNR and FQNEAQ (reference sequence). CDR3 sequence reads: CASSPRWGLAGTDTQYF. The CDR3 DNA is TGTGCCAGCAGCCCACGGTGGGGGCTAGCCGGCACAGATACGCAGTATTTT.

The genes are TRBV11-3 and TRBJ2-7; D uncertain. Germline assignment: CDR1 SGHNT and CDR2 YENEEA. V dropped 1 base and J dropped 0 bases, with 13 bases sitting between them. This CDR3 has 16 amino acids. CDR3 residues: CASSLGVAVASYEQYF. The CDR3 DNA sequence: TGTGCCAGCAGCTTAGGGGTGGCGGTGGCCTCCTACGAGCAGTACTTC.

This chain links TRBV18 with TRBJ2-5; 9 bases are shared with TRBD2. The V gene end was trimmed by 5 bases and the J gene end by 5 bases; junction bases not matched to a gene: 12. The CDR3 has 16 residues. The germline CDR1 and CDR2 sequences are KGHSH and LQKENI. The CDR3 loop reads CASSSIAGESGETQYF. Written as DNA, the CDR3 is TGTGCCAGCTCATCGATAGCGGGAGAATCGGGGGAGACCCAGTACTTC.

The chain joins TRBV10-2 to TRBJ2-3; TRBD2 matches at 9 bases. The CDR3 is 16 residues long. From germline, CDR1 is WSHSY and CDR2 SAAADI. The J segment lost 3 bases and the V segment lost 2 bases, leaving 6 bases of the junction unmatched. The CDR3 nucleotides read TGCGCCAGCAGTGAGATAGCGGGAGCTCTGACAGATACGCAGTATTTT. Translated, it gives CASSEIAGALTDTQYF.

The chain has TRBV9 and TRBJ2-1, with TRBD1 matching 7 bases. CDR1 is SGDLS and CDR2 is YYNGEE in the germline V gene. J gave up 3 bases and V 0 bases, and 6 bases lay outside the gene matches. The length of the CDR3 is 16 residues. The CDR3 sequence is CASSVATTGDYNEQFF. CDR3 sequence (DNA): TGTGCCAGCAGCGTAGCGACTACAGGGGACTACAATGAGCAGTTCTTC.

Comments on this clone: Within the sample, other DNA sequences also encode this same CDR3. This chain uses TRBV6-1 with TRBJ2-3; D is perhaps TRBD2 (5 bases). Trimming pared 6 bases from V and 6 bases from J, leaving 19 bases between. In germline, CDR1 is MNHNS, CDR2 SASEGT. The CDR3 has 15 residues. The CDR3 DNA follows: TGTGCCAGCAGCGAAACTAGAGCCCGACCGGATACGCAGTATTTT. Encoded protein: CASSETRARPDTQYF.

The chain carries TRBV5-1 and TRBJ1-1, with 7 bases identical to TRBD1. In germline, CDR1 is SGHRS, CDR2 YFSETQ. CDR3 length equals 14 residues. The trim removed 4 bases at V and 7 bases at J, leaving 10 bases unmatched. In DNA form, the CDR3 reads TGCGCCAGCAGCCTACGACAGGGAGGCAATGAAGCTTTCTTT. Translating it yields CASSLRQGGNEAFF.

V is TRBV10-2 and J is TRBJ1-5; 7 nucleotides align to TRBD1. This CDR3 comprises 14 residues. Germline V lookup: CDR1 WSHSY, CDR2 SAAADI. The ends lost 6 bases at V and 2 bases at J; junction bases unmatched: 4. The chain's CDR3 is CASRQGQGNQPQHF. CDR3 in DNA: TGCGCCAGCAGACAGGGGCAAGGCAATCAGCCCCAGCATTTT.

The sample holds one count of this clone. The CDR3 sequence is CASREWGGENQPQHF. In DNA, the CDR3 is TGTGCCAGCAGAGAGTGGGGAGGGGAGAATCAGCCCCAGCATTTT. The rearrangement joins TRBV6-5 to TRBJ1-5; perhaps TRBD1 as D (5 bases). Deletions cut 6 bases from V and 4 bases from J, with 16 bases between. Germline lookup yields CDR1 MNHEY and CDR2 SVGAGI. CDR3 length equals 15 residues.

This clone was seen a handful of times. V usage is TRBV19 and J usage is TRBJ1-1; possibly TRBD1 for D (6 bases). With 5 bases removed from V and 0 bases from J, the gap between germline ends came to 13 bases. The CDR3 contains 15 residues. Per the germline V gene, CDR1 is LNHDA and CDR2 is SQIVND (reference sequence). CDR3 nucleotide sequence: TGTGCCAGTAGTGCGGCGGACAGTCTGAACACTGAAGCTTTCTTT. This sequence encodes CASSAADSLNTEAFF.

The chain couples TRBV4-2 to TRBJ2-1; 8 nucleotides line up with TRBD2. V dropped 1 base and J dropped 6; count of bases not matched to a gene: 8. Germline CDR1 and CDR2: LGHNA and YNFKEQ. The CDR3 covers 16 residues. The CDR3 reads CASSQGPGLEGNEQFF. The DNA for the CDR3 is TGTGCCAGCAGCCAAGGCCCGGGACTAGAGGGCAATGAGCAGTTCTTC.

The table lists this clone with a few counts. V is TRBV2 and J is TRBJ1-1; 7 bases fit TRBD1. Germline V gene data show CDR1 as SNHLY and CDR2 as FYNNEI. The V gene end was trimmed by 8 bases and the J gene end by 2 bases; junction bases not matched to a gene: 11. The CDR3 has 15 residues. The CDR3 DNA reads TGTGCCAGCGGGGAGATGGGACAGACTAACACTGAAGCTTTCTTT. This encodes CASGEMGQTNTEAFF.

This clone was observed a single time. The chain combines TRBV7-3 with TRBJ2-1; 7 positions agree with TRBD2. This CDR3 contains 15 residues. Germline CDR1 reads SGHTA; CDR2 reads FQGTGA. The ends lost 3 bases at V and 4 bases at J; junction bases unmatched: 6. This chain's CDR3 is CASSLWRGRYNEQFF. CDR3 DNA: TGTGCCAGCAGCTTGTGGCGGGGGAGATACAATGAGCAGTTCTTC.

The CDR3 is CASSSTPGNTIYF. The CDR3 coding sequence is TGTGCCAGCAGCTCCACTCCGGGAAACACCATATATTTT. The chain is built from TRBV11-2 and TRBJ1-3, with D unresolved. Germline V lookup: CDR1 SGHAT, CDR2 FQNNGV. Trimming shortened V by 4 bases and J by 4 bases, and 8 bases separated the two germline ends. The length of the CDR3 is 13 residues. The whole variable domain, remainder taken from reference TRBV11-2 and TRBJ1-3, is EAGVAQSPRYKIIEKRQSVAFWCNPISGHATLYWYQQILGQGPKLLIQFQNNGVVDDSQLPKDRFSAERLKGVDSTLKIQPAKLEDSAVYLCASSSTPGNTIYFGEGSWLTVV.